These T cell receptor beta chains were read from a single sample in a study of cytomegalovirus exposure and HLA in healthy donors. Method: immunoSEQ multiplex PCR; TCRdb's copy keeps in-frame clones and lacks some. Here the sample spans around 160,000 clones, roughly 80% being singletons. Input material: PBMCs. These receptors originate from a man aged 50-60 years in good health and CMV-seropositive. Each CDR3 is given with its conserved first and last residue. A D gene is named only where the DNA matches it firmly. Not every row has a clone size; where given, it reads once, few, many or a size class.

TRBD2 NA TRBJ2-1 TRBV6-5 CASRTSGGAHNEQFF TGTGCCAGCAGAACTAGCGGGGGGGCCCACAATGAGCAGTTCTTC
NA NA TRBJ2-7 TRBV7-9 CASTSRPYEQYF TGTGCCAGCACTAGCAGACCCTACGAGCAGTACTTC
NA NA TRBJ2-5 TRBV6-6 CASSYPPSQETQYF TGTGCCAGCAGTTACCCCCCCTCTCAAGAGACCCAGTACTTC
TRBD2 NA TRBJ2-3 TRBV19 CASSTSGGSSDTQYF TGTGCCAGTAGTACTAGCGGGGGGTCATCAGATACGCAGTATTTT
TRBD2 NA TRBJ2-4 TRBV2 CASSEPSGGVGNIQYF TGTGCCAGCAGTGAACCTAGCGGGGGAGTAGGGAACATTCAGTACTTC
NA NA TRBJ2-7 TRBV27 CASSLWGREQYF TGTGCCAGCAGTTTGTGGGGGAGGGAGCAGTACTTC
TRBD1 NA TRBJ2-1 TRBV13 CASSGWDRSSYNEQFF TGTGCCAGCAGCGGATGGGACAGAAGCTCCTACAATGAGCAGTTCTTC
TRBD1 NA TRBJ2-4 TRBV4-2 CASSQTDREQNIQYF TGTGCCAGCAGCCAAACTGACAGGGAGCAAAACATTCAGTACTTC
TRBD1 NA TRBJ1-5 TRBV19 CASRQDRDQPQHF TGTGCCAGTAGACAAGACAGGGACCAGCCCCAGCATTTT
NA NA TRBJ2-5 TRBV2 CASRGGVGHTAQYF TGTGCCAGCAGGGGCGGGGTGGGGCATACTGCCCAGTACTTC
TRBD1 few TRBJ2-5 TRBV10-2 CASKQGVETQYF TGCGCCAGCAAACAGGGGGTCGAGACCCAGTACTTC
NA once TRBJ1-2 TRBV9 CASSVEPNLGRYGYTF TGTGCCAGCAGCGTAGAACCAAACCTGGGGCGCTATGGCTACACCTTC
NA NA TRBJ2-3 TRBV5-3 CARSLHGRGDTQYF TGTGCCAGAAGCTTGCATGGTCGGGGGGATACGCAGTATTTT
TRBD1 NA TRBJ1-5 TRBV5-1 CASSLTGDGGNQPQHF TGCGCCAGCAGCTTGACAGGGGATGGGGGCAATCAGCCCCAGCATTTT
TRBD1 NA TRBJ2-3 TRBV27 CASSRGGLGTDTQYF TGTGCCAGCAGTCGAGGGGGCCTTGGCACAGATACGCAGTATTTT
NA NA TRBJ2-4 TRBV7-6 CASSFSGGFDKNIQYF TGTGCCAGCAGCTTTTCAGGGGGGTTCGACAAAAACATTCAGTACTTC
NA NA TRBJ1-3 TRBV18 CASSLSGRELSGNTIYF TGTGCCAGCTCACTCTCAGGGAGGGAGCTCTCTGGAAACACCATATATTTT
TRBD2 NA TRBJ2-1 TRBV25-1 CASTSGGLYNEQFF TGTGCCAGCACTAGCGGGGGTTTATACAATGAGCAGTTCTTC
TRBD1 NA TRBJ1-1 TRBV15 CATSSLRTGGVTEAFF TGTGCCACCAGCAGTTTAAGGACAGGGGGAGTCACTGAAGCTTTCTTT
TRBD1 NA TRBJ1-5 TRBV7-9 CASSEWTGSNQPQHF TGTGCCAGCAGCGAATGGACAGGAAGCAATCAGCCCCAGCATTTT
TRBD1 once TRBJ1-6 TRBV7-9 CASSWGTGANNSPLHF TGTGCCAGCAGCTGGGGGACAGGGGCGAATAATTCACCCCTCCACTTT
NA NA TRBJ1-2 TRBV5-4 CASSLEAGNYGYTF TGTGCCAGCAGCTTGGAGGCAGGGAACTATGGCTACACCTTC
NA few TRBJ1-4 TRBV9 CASSVDRTNEKLFF TGTGCCAGCAGCGTCGATCGGACTAATGAAAAACTGTTTTTT
NA NA TRBJ1-1 TRBV4-2 CASSQDAQGGGARTEAFF TGTGCCAGCAGCCAAGATGCTCAAGGGGGAGGGGCTAGGACTGAAGCTTTCTTT
NA NA TRBJ1-4 TRBV7-2 CASSLVRGAGEKLFF TGTGCCAGCAGCTTAGTCCGGGGGGCTGGTGAAAAACTGTTTTTT
TRBD2 few TRBJ2-3 TRBV28 CASSRTSGGRAWYF TGTGCCAGCAGTCGGACTAGCGGGGGGAGGGCTTGGTATTTT
TRBD1 NA TRBJ2-7 TRBV7-9 CASSLTGSQKEYF TGTGCCAGCTCGCTGACAGGGTCCCAAAAAGAGTACTTC
TRBD1 NA TRBJ1-2 TRBV27 CASSHRDRPANYGYTF TGTGCCAGCAGTCACCGGGACAGACCAGCTAACTATGGCTACACCTTC
NA few TRBJ1-5 TRBV10-3 CAITGQEGQPQHF TGTGCCATCACGGGGCAGGAGGGTCAGCCCCAGCATTTT
NA NA TRBJ2-7 TRBV5-6 CASSLGGRNYEQYF TGTGCCAGCAGCTTGGGGGGCAGAAATTACGAGCAGTACTTC
TRBD1 NA TRBJ1-1 TRBV27 CASTTGGGNTEAFF TGTGCCAGCACCACAGGGGGGGGGAACACTGAAGCTTTCTTT
NA NA TRBJ1-3 TRBV28 CASSLGRAGNTIYF TGTGCCAGCAGCCTCGGCAGGGCTGGAAACACCATATATTTT
NA NA TRBJ1-3 TRBV5-5 CASSKTGHPGGNTIYF TGTGCCAGCAGCAAGACAGGCCACCCGGGGGGAAACACCATATATTTT
NA NA TRBJ1-2 TRBV30 CAWRQVSYGYTF TGTGCCTGGAGACAGGTTTCCTATGGCTACACCTTC
NA NA TRBJ1-6 TRBV11-2 CASSLVAGPAPNSPLHF TGTGCCAGCAGCTTAGTAGCAGGGCCCGCACCAAATTCACCCCTCCACTTT
TRBD1 NA TRBJ2-3 TRBV6-1 CASRDRQGLTDTQYF TGTGCCAGCAGGGACCGACAGGGTCTAACAGATACGCAGTATTTT
NA few TRBJ2-6 TRBV21-1 CASSKEGCRQATSSGANVLTF TGTGCCAGCAGCAAAGAGGGCTGCCGACAGGCGACCTCCTCTGGGGCCAACGTCCTGACTTTC
NA NA TRBJ1-2 TRBV18 CASSPSDSYYGYTF TGTGCCAGCTCACCCTCCGACAGCTACTATGGCTACACCTTC
NA NA TRBJ2-2 TRBV10-3 CAISEQGANTGELFF TGTGCCATCAGTGAGCAGGGTGCGAACACCGGGGAGCTGTTTTTT
TRBD1 NA TRBJ2-2 TRBV5-1 CASSLDRGNTGELFF TGCGCCAGCAGCTTGGACAGGGGGAACACCGGGGAGCTGTTTTTT
NA NA TRBJ2-7 TRBV5-1 CASSLAGDEQYF TGCGCCAGCAGCTTGGCGGGGGACGAGCAGTACTTC
NA NA TRBJ1-1 TRBV7-9 CASSLGGVFTEAFF TGTGCCAGCAGCTTGGGGGGGGTATTCACTGAAGCTTTCTTT
TRBD1 NA TRBJ1-1 TRBV7-2 CASSTWTGGAGTEAFF TGTGCCAGCAGCACTTGGACAGGGGGGGCCGGCACTGAAGCTTTCTTT
TRBD1 NA TRBJ2-2 TRBV12-5 CASGRRTGRPGELFF TGTGCTAGTGGTAGAAGGACAGGACGCCCCGGGGAGCTGTTTTTT
NA few TRBJ1-5 TRBV12-2 CASRLAHRDPSNQPQHF TGTGCAAGTCGCTTAGCTCACAGGGACCCGAGCAATCAGCCCCAGCATTTT
TRBD2 once TRBJ2-7 TRBV28 CASSLWWGGRYEQYF TGTGCCAGCAGTTTATGGTGGGGGGGTAGATACGAGCAGTACTTC
NA NA TRBJ2-7 TRBV7-2 CASSLDPGGSQYF TGTGCCAGCAGCTTAGACCCAGGGGGGTCACAGTACTTC
NA NA TRBJ1-2 TRBV6-6 CASSYREDGYTF TGTGCCAGCAGTTACAGGGAGGATGGCTACACCTTC
NA few TRBJ1-4 TRBV4-2 CASSQDGSGDEKLFF TGTGCCAGCAGCCAAGATGGTTCAGGGGATGAAAAACTGTTTTTT
TRBD1 NA TRBJ1-2 TRBV19 CASRSGTGTVYGYTF TGTGCCAGTAGGTCCGGAACCGGGACAGTCTATGGCTACACCTTC
NA NA TRBJ2-1 TRBV4-1 CASSQDPGGSSYNEQFF TGCGCCAGCAGCCAAGATCCTGGGGGCAGCTCCTACAATGAGCAGTTCTTC
TRBD2 NA TRBJ2-1 TRBV27 CASSSRSGGPYNEQFF TGTGCCAGCAGTAGCCGTAGCGGGGGGCCCTACAATGAGCAGTTCTTC
TRBD1 NA TRBJ2-4 TRBV6-5 CASSYIYRGPKNIQYF TGTGCCAGCAGTTATATTTACAGGGGACCCAAAAACATTCAGTACTTC
TRBD1 once TRBJ2-7 TRBV7-9 CASSISGTENTYEQYF TGTGCCAGCAGCATCTCCGGGACAGAAAATACCTACGAGCAGTACTTC
NA few TRBJ1-1 TRBV28 CASSLGRGITAFF TGTGCCAGCAGTCTTGGGAGGGGTATAACAGCTTTCTTT